This T cell receptor (beta chain) derives from a study of cytotoxic CD8 clonotypes in ibrutinib-treated CLL. Across the whole study: Patients gave response samples after a median approximately eleven months of treatment, range 6 to 36.

On this clone itself: Its specificity is not known.

The study's findings and limits: Clonotypes that were public were uncommon, and they contracted or stayed stable on treatment. Baseline values of clonality outstripped age-matched healthy donors and followed circulating CD8+ T-cell counts. Before falling back toward baseline at progression, clonality had risen at the time of ibrutinib response.

The protocol was immunoSEQ multiplex PCR, while the TCRdb copy is restricted to in-frame clones and leaves out a portion. Among about 130,000 clones listed, 80% to 85% were seen once. The sequenced sample was PBMCs, obtained after 24 months of ibrutinib treatment. The clonotype was recovered from a human donor with chronic lymphocytic leukemia.

The CDR3 bases are TGTGCCATCAGTGAGACGAATGAAAAACTGTTTTTT. This gives the protein CAISETNEKLFF. The chain links TRBV10-3 to TRBJ1-4; D gene unclear. There are 12 residues in the CDR3. Deletions cut 2 bases from V and 5 bases from J, with 3 bases between. From germline, CDR1 is ENHRY and CDR2 SYGVKD.